Presented here are 32 T cell receptor beta chains from one specimen sequenced in a study of technical replicates of blood from several donors. Only in-frame clones appear in the TCRdb table, and some are missing; sequencing was by immunoSEQ multiplex PCR. The sample includes about 61,000 clones, 80% to 90% seen only once; the top ten take 5.2%. The sample comprised PBMCs. These receptors were taken from a human donor in good health. Some clones in this sample may be carry-over from other donors' samples.

DNA for the CDR3: TGTGCCACCAGCAGAGACCGCAGGGTACCTGGGGCCAACGTCCTGACTTTC. Translating it yields CATSRDRRVPGANVLTF. The chain recombines TRBV15 with TRBJ2-6; D possibly corresponds to TRBD1 (5 bases). Looked up from germline, CDR1 is LNHNV and CDR2 is YYDKDF (reference sequence). V lost 0 bases and J lost 2, with 11 bases in between. This CDR3 contains 17 residues.

This clone was found a few times. The chain links TRBV9 to TRBJ1-4, with 9 positions matching TRBD1. Germline lookup yields CDR1 SGDLS and CDR2 YYNGEE. The ends lost 5 bases at V and 8 bases at J; junction bases unmatched: 7. The CDR3 covers 14 residues. CDR3: CASSGTGSAEKLFF. CDR3 sequence (DNA): TGTGCCAGCAGTGGGACAGGGAGTGCGGAAAAACTGTTTTTT.

The rearrangement joins TRBV5-1 to TRBJ1-1, with a weak D call TRBD1 (5 bases). The germline V gene encodes CDR1 SGHRS and CDR2 YFSETQ. The germline V and J ends were trimmed by 3 bases and 0 bases, with 9 bases remaining between them. The CDR3 is 14 residues long. The CDR3 loop is CASSSGLLNTEAFF. DNA for the CDR3: TGCGCCAGCAGCTCGGGACTGCTGAACACTGAAGCTTTCTTT.

The chain combines TRBV4-2 with TRBJ2-5; D gene unclear. V was clipped by 1 base and J by 4 bases, with 10 bases between them. This CDR3 is 14 amino acids long. Germline V CDR1 and CDR2: LGHNA, YNFKEQ. The CDR3 sequence is CASSQVLQAETQYF. The CDR3 region has the DNA TGTGCCAGCAGCCAAGTTTTGCAGGCAGAGACCCAGTACTTC.

The chain joins TRBV5-6 to TRBJ2-7; TRBD1 aligns across 7 bases. CDR3 length equals 13 residues. With 2 bases clipped from V and 2 bases from J, the junction kept 1 base outside the gene matches. Germline CDR1 SGHDT, CDR2 YYEEEE. CDR3 protein: CASSFGQAYEQYF. Written as DNA, the CDR3 is TGTGCCAGCAGCTTTGGACAGGCCTACGAGCAGTACTTC.

The rearrangement links TRBV5-5 to TRBJ2-3; no reliable D call. The V gene's germline CDR1 is SGHKS and CDR2 YYEKEE (reference sequence). The CDR3 length is 13 residues. V was trimmed by 0 bases and J by 5 bases, leaving 7 bases between them. The CDR3 protein is CASSLDRGDTQYF. CDR3 nucleotide sequence: TGTGCCAGCAGCTTGGATCGAGGAGATACGCAGTATTTT.

The V and J genes are TRBV29-1 and TRBJ2-3; D ambiguous. Germline CDR1 SQVTM, CDR2 ANQGSEA. V was clipped by 0 bases and J by 4 bases, with 5 bases between them. CDR3 length equals 12 residues. DNA for the CDR3: TGCAGCGTTGAAGACTCCCCAGATACGCAGTATTTT. The encoded protein is CSVEDSPDTQYF.

The sample holds one count of this clone. The chain has TRBV12-5 and TRBJ1-4, with a weak D call TRBD1 (5 bases). The V end was cut by 1 base, the J end by 8 bases, with 8 bases between. Germline CDR1 and CDR2: LGHNT and FRNRAP. The CDR3 runs to 13 residues. CDR3 loop: CASGLAGREKLFF. The CDR3 bases are TGTGCTAGTGGTTTGGCAGGGCGGGAAAAACTGTTTTTT.

This chain uses TRBV9 with TRBJ2-5, with a possible D match to TRBD2 (6 bases). From germline, CDR1 is SGDLS and CDR2 YYNGEE. V lost 3 bases, J lost 2 bases, and 11 bases lay in between. This CDR3 has 14 residues. CDR3 loop: CASSAGLLQETQYF. Written as DNA, the CDR3 is TGTGCCAGCAGCGCCGGACTATTACAAGAGACCCAGTACTTC.

This clone came up once. The chain carries TRBV19 and TRBJ2-7; TRBD1 matches at 10 bases. The CDR3 covers 14 residues. CDR1 and CDR2 from the germline V gene are LNHDA and SQIVND (reference sequence). V dropped 5 bases and J dropped 4; count of bases not matched to a gene: 5. The CDR3 reads CASSAGDRGYEQYF. In DNA form, the CDR3 reads TGTGCCAGTAGTGCGGGGGACAGGGGTTACGAGCAGTACTTC.

The rearrangement joins TRBV5-8 to TRBJ2-6; perhaps TRBD2 as D (5 bases). Germline V gene sequence: CDR1 SGHTS, CDR2 YDEGEE. CDR3 size: 17 residues. Trimming pared 0 bases from V and 1 base from J, leaving 11 bases between. The CDR3 sequence is CASSLGRGWSGANVLTF. The CDR3 DNA reads TGTGCCAGCAGCTTGGGCAGAGGGTGGTCTGGGGCCAACGTCCTGACTTTC.

The chain couples TRBV5-1 to TRBJ1-6; D gene unclear. The V end was cut by 0 bases, the J end by 9 bases, with 10 bases between. This CDR3 comprises 14 residues. Germline CDR1 reads SGHRS; CDR2 reads YFSETQ. CDR3 in DNA: TGCGCCAGCAGCTTGGGTGAGGGCGGTTCACCCCTCCACTTT. It translates to CASSLGEGGSPLHF.

The sample holds one count of this clone. V gene TRBV10-3 combines with J gene TRBJ1-1; no reliable D call. Between the trimmed V and J ends, which lost 6 bases and 1 base, there was a span of 9 bases. This CDR3 has 13 amino acids. Looked up from germline, CDR1 is ENHRY and CDR2 is SYGVKD. The CDR3 loop reads CAISQNTNTEAFF. The CDR3 DNA is TGTGCCATCAGCCAGAACACGAACACTGAAGCTTTCTTT.

V usage is TRBV11-2 and J usage is TRBJ2-1, with 15 bases fitting TRBD2. Per the germline V gene, CDR1 is SGHAT and CDR2 is FQNNGV. With V trimmed by 1 base and J by 11 bases, 3 bases remained unmatched. There are 15 residues in the CDR3. CDR3 in DNA: TGTGCCAGCAGCTTAGCCGGGACTAGCGGGGGGAAGCAGTTCTTC. Its translation is CASSLAGTSGGKQFF.

J is TRBJ2-3 and V is TRBV11-3, with no clear D. From germline, CDR1 is SGHNT and CDR2 YENEEA. The CDR3 length is 12 residues. The V gene lost 3 bases and the J gene lost 3 bases, with 4 bases spanning the gap. The CDR3 protein is CASSFGTDTQYF. The CDR3 DNA follows: TGTGCCAGCAGCTTCGGGACAGATACGCAGTATTTT.

V gene TRBV25-1 combines with J gene TRBJ2-3; D perhaps matches TRBD1 (5 bases). Trimming cost V 4 bases and J 1 base, with 9 bases left between them. CDR1 is MGHDK, CDR2 SYGVNS, per germline. The CDR3 totals 14 residues. Here the CDR3 reads CASSATRGTDTQYF. The CDR3 region has the DNA TGTGCCAGCAGTGCTACCAGGGGCACAGATACGCAGTATTTT.

Only one count was recorded for this clone. The V and J genes are TRBV5-6 and TRBJ2-2; D is unclear. The germline CDR1 and CDR2 sequences are SGHDT and YYEEEE. Trimming stripped 2 bases from V and 2 bases from J, with 13 bases between. The CDR3 covers 16 residues. The CDR3 loop reads CASSFYGDSNTGELFF. The DNA of the CDR3 is TGTGCCAGCAGCTTTTATGGTGATAGCAACACCGGGGAGCTGTTTTTT.

This chain joins TRBV4-3 and TRBJ2-7, with 8 nucleotides matching TRBD1. This CDR3 is built from 17 residues. CDR1 and CDR2 (germline): LGHNA, YSLEER. V gave up 0 bases and J gave up 6 bases; unmatched junction bases: 13. Written as DNA, the CDR3 is TGCGCCAGCAGCCAAGATCTGGGTGTCGGGCAGGGGGCCGAGCAGTACTTC. Protein sequence: CASSQDLGVGQGAEQYF.

The V and J genes are TRBV10-3 and TRBJ2-3, with unresolved D. The V gene lost 11 bases and the J gene lost 6 bases, with 18 bases spanning the gap. The CDR3 consists of 13 residues. Germline CDR1 reads ENHRY; CDR2 reads SYGVKD. CDR3 DNA: TGTGCCTCCCTTCCGCTCATCGGGGATACGCAGTATTTT. Translating it yields CASLPLIGDTQYF.

This chain uses TRBV4-2 with TRBJ2-6; possible D gene TRBD1, 5 bases. The CDR3 contains 18 residues. The V end lost 3 bases, the J end lost 0 bases, and 15 bases lay between the germline ends. CDR1 LGHNA and CDR2 YNFKEQ come from the germline V gene. The CDR3 sequence: CASSQERTSHSGANVLTF. The DNA for the CDR3 is TGTGCCAGCAGCCAGGAACGGACAAGTCACTCTGGGGCCAACGTCCTGACTTTC.

The chain recombines TRBV19 with TRBJ1-1; D ambiguous. The CDR3 runs to 15 residues. V shed 7 bases and J shed 0 bases, with 15 bases lying between them. From germline, CDR1 is LNHDA and CDR2 SQIVND (reference sequence). The CDR3 sequence is CASTIGGRLNTEAFF. For the CDR3, the DNA is TGTGCCAGTACCATAGGCGGGCGTTTGAACACTGAAGCTTTCTTT.

The chain joins TRBV5-4 to TRBJ2-1; perhaps TRBD1 as D (5 bases). V lost 2 bases and J lost 7, with 7 bases in between. Germline V CDR1 and CDR2: SGHNT, YYREEE (reference sequence). The length of the CDR3 is 12 residues. The CDR3 loop is CASSLTGNEQFF. The CDR3 DNA is TGTGCCAGCAGCTTAACAGGAAATGAGCAGTTCTTC.

The chain uses TRBV4-2 and TRBJ2-1; 11 positions match TRBD2. Looked up from germline, CDR1 is LGHNA and CDR2 is YNFKEQ. This CDR3 has 16 amino acids. V shed 3 bases, J shed 8 bases, and the junction held 9 bases outside the gene matches. CDR3 nucleotides: TGTGCCAGCAGCCAGGCTTTAGCGGGGGGGCCCTATGAGCAGTTCTTC. Amino acids: CASSQALAGGPYEQFF.

The rearrangement uses TRBV4-2 and TRBJ1-1; D ambiguous. Per the germline V gene, CDR1 is LGHNA and CDR2 is YNFKEQ. The CDR3 runs to 15 residues. The ends were cut back, 3 bases at V and 0 bases at J, with 11 bases in the middle. CDR3 DNA: TGTGCCAGCAGCCAGGAGGTAGGCGTGAACACTGAAGCTTTCTTT. This sequence encodes CASSQEVGVNTEAFF.

This rearrangement joins TRBV2 to TRBJ2-1; TRBD2 aligns across 13 bases. Germline values: CDR1 SNHLY, CDR2 FYNNEI. CDR3 size: 15 residues. V lost 4 bases, J lost 9 bases, and 6 bases stayed unmatched. The CDR3: CASSVTSGRVGEQFF. In DNA, the CDR3 is TGTGCCAGCAGTGTAACTAGCGGGAGGGTGGGTGAGCAGTTCTTC.

This clone was seen only once. This chain connects TRBV11-1 to TRBJ1-1; D is undetermined. This CDR3 region has 13 residues. Trimming removed 7 bases at V and 4 bases at J, with 13 bases between. Germline lookup yields CDR1 SGHAT and CDR2 FQDESV (reference sequence). Here the CDR3 DNA reads TGTGCCAGCACTCTTTGGGAGAGCACTGAAGCTTTCTTT. This translates into CASTLWESTEAFF.

J is TRBJ1-5 and V is TRBV10-3, with D tentatively TRBD1 (5 bases). This CDR3 region has 14 residues. V lost 5 bases, J lost 0 bases, and 8 bases lay in between. Per the germline V gene, CDR1 is ENHRY and CDR2 is SYGVKD. The CDR3 reads CAISPQGSNQPQHF. The CDR3 DNA is TGTGCCATCAGTCCTCAGGGTAGCAATCAGCCCCAGCATTTT.

The CDR3 is CASSARQGWETQYF. The CDR3 DNA reads TGTGCCAGCAGCGCACGGCAGGGGTGGGAGACCCAGTACTTC. The chain carries TRBV7-9 and TRBJ2-5, with D possibly TRBD1 on 6 matching bases. The CDR3 totals 14 residues. V was shortened by 5 bases and J by 5 bases, with 15 bases between the two germline ends. Germline V gives CDR1 SEHNR, CDR2 FQNEAQ (reference sequence).

The chain has TRBV10-3 and TRBJ2-1; 7 bases are a match to TRBD2. CDR3 length: 15 residues. Germline V gene lookup returns CDR1 ENHRY and CDR2 SYGVKD. V was clipped by 3 bases and J by 6 bases; unmatched bases: 8. CDR3 amino acids: CAISDSSGIVNEQFF. Here the CDR3 DNA reads TGTGCCATCAGTGATTCCAGCGGGATTGTCAATGAGCAGTTCTTC.

The chain uses TRBV6-4 and TRBJ2-3, with 8 positions matching TRBD2. Trimming cost V 0 bases and J 3 bases; bases outside gene matches: 2. In germline, CDR1 is MRHNA, CDR2 SNTAGT. The CDR3 extends over 15 amino acids. Here the CDR3 DNA reads TGTGCCAGCAGTGACTCCGGGGGGGGGACAGATACGCAGTATTTT. It translates to CASSDSGGGTDTQYF.

The sample holds one count of this clone. The CDR3 region is CASSLAAGINEKLFF. The DNA of the CDR3 is TGCGCCAGCAGCTTGGCGGCAGGGATTAATGAAAAACTGTTTTTT. This chain links TRBV5-1 with TRBJ1-4; TRBD1 might be the D (5 bases). The V and J ends lost 0 bases and 4 bases respectively, with 10 bases between them. In germline, CDR1 is SGHRS, CDR2 YFSETQ. The CDR3 totals 15 residues.

The chain joins TRBV9 to TRBJ2-3; TRBD2 aligns across 8 bases. Germline assignment: CDR1 SGDLS and CDR2 YYNGEE. Germline trimming cut 3 bases from V and 5 bases from J; bases unmatched to any gene: 5. This CDR3 is 14 amino acids long. This CDR3 is CASSDSGTVDTQYF. CDR3 coding DNA: TGTGCCAGCAGCGATAGCGGGACGGTAGATACGCAGTATTTT. Full variable domain (missing parts from reference TRBV9 and TRBJ2-3): DSGVTQTPKHLITATGQRVTLRCSPRSGDLSVYWYQQSLDQGLQFLIQYYNGEERAKGNILERFSAQQFPDLHSELNLSSLELGDSALYFCASSDSGTVDTQYFGPGTRLTVL.